These 21 T cell receptor beta chains came from one sample sequenced in a study of T-cell memory formation after mild COVID-19. TCRdb processed the 5' RACE reads anew with MiXCR; each CDR3 protein has one entry. The data hold hundreds of thousands of distinct CDR3 sequences, with roughly 20% observed a single time. Sample: PBMCs or a T cell subset sorted from them (not recorded which). The receptors originated from an adult woman who had mild COVID-19 (a few samples of this study predate the infection). Cell type and time point are not known.

The rearrangement uses TRBV29-1 and TRBJ1-2; 7 bases fit TRBD1. The CDR3 has 13 residues. Germline trimming cut 6 bases from V and 2 bases from J; bases unmatched to any gene: 6. CDR1 is SQVTM and CDR2 is ANQGSEA in the germline V gene. The CDR3 nucleotides read TGCAGCGTGCGACAGACAGGGAACTATGGCTACACCTTC. It yields the protein CSVRQTGNYGYTF.

This clonotype was counted a few times. V and J are TRBV7-2 and TRBJ2-1, with 9 positions matching TRBD1. The CDR3 is 14 residues long. Germline lookup yields CDR1 SGHTA and CDR2 FQGNSA. The V segment lost 5 bases and the J segment 12 bases; nucleotides outside the gene matches: 11. CDR3 residues: CASSPGQGLMRQFF. CDR3 nucleotide sequence: TGTGCCAGCAGCCCGGGACAGGGACTAATGAGGCAGTTCTTC.

This clonotype was found a few times. The V call is TRBV27, the J call TRBJ2-5; either TRBD1 or TRBD2 may fit D (5 bases each). The CDR3 totals 17 residues. Trimming cost V 5 bases and J 4 bases, with 23 bases left between them. Germline V gives CDR1 MNHEY, CDR2 SMNVEV (reference sequence). The CDR3 is CASSPLRDRLRGETQYF. The CDR3, as DNA: TGTGCCAGCAGTCCCCTCCGGGACCGACTGAGGGGAGAGACCCAGTACTTC.

This sequence joins TRBV6-5 and TRBJ1-1; D is uncertain. CDR1 is MNHEY and CDR2 is SVGAGI in the germline V gene. V shed 3 bases and J shed 2 bases, with 16 bases lying between them. The length of the CDR3 is 16 residues. The CDR3 sequence is CASSYGVARPNTEAFF. The CDR3 coding sequence is TGTGCCAGCAGTTATGGGGTAGCCAGGCCAAACACTGAAGCTTTCTTT.

The chain has TRBV15 and TRBJ2-1; the D gene is possibly TRBD2 (5 bases). The CDR3 is 16 residues long. Germline lookup yields CDR1 LNHNV and CDR2 YYDKDF (reference sequence). The germline V and J ends were trimmed by 0 bases and 3 bases, with 12 bases remaining between them. CDR3 nucleotides: TGTGCCACCAGCAGAGATCTGGCGGAGGTCTACAATGAGCAGTTCTTC. Protein sequence: CATSRDLAEVYNEQFF.

This clonotype has only a few counts. V usage is TRBV7-3 and J usage is TRBJ2-3, with 9 positions matching TRBD2. With V trimmed by 4 bases and J by 4 bases, 12 bases remained unmatched. Germline-derived CDR1 and CDR2 are SGHTA and FQGTGA. This CDR3 has 17 amino acids. CDR3 protein: CASSYGKIAGVPDTQYF. The CDR3 region has the DNA TGTGCCAGCAGCTACGGGAAGATAGCGGGAGTCCCAGATACGCAGTATTTT.

A single count supports this clonotype. The genes are TRBV23-1 and TRBJ1-2; 11 bases are shared with TRBD1. TRBV23-1 is given ORF status, its function remaining uncertain. V trimming: 4 bases; J trimming: 6 bases; junction bases outside the gene matches: 7. CDR3 length equals 15 residues. The CDR3 region is CASSPGQGGSDGYTF. CDR3 nucleotides: TGCGCCAGCAGTCCGGGACAGGGGGGCTCGGATGGCTACACCTTC.

In this sample, this clonotype turned up a few times. The rearrangement joins TRBV30 to TRBJ2-7; a weak D match, TRBD1 (7 bases). Per germline, CDR1 GTSNPN and CDR2 SVGIG (reference sequence). The CDR3 consists of 16 residues. V was trimmed by 3 bases and J by 6 bases, leaving 24 bases between them. The CDR3 DNA follows: TGTGCCTGGAGGCAAAGTGGAGGGCAGGGGGTTGGCGAGCAGTACTTC. Encoded protein: CAWRQSGGQGVGEQYF.

This clonotype was seen a handful of times. The genes are TRBV7-3 and TRBJ2-5; the match to TRBD2 covers 8 bases. CDR1 and CDR2 (germline): SGHTA, FQGTGA. V dropped 4 bases and J dropped 0; count of bases not matched to a gene: 4. The CDR3 is 15 amino acids. The CDR3, as DNA: TGTGCCAGCAGCTGGGTAGCGGGGTACCAAGAGACCCAGTACTTC. Translating gives CASSWVAGYQETQYF. Filled out from reference TRBV7-3 and TRBJ2-5, the complete variable domain reads GAGVSQTPSNKVTEKGKYVELRCDPISGHTALYWYRQSLGQGPEFLIYFQGTGAADDSGLPNDRFFAVRPEGSVSTLKIQRTERGDSAVYLCASSWVAGYQETQYFGPGTRLLVL.

This clonotype was seen only a few times. The V and J genes are TRBV9 and TRBJ2-3; D unresolved. This CDR3 is 12 amino acids long. From germline, CDR1 is SGDLS and CDR2 YYNGEE. V lost 0 bases to trimming and J lost 5 bases, with 4 bases between them. The CDR3 protein is CASSVVRDTQYF. Written as DNA, the CDR3 is TGTGCCAGCAGCGTAGTGAGAGATACGCAGTATTTT.

The chain is built from TRBV19 and TRBJ2-3; tentative D call: TRBD1 (7 bases). There are 16 residues in the CDR3. Trimming shortened V by 3 bases and J by 2 bases, and 15 bases separated the two germline ends. Per germline, CDR1 LNHDA and CDR2 SQIVND (reference sequence). CDR3 sequence: CASSIGGGRATDTQYF. CDR3 nucleotides: TGTGCCAGTAGTATCGGAGGGGGCAGGGCCACAGATACGCAGTATTTT.

V is TRBV6-5 and J is TRBJ2-1, with 7 bases identical to TRBD2. This CDR3 region has 12 residues. The junction had 5 bases not matched to a gene; V was cut back by 6 bases and J by 9 bases. The germline V gene encodes CDR1 MNHEY and CDR2 SVGAGI. The CDR3 DNA sequence: TGTGCCAGCAGACACCAGCGGGGTGAGCAGTTCTTC. It is translated as CASRHQRGEQFF.

This chain connects TRBV11-1 to TRBJ2-2; 13 bases are shared with TRBD2. This CDR3 is 18 amino acids long. The germline V gene has CDR1 SGHAT and CDR2 FQDESV (reference sequence). After removal of 4 bases from V and 3 bases from J, the junction contained 8 bases not matched to a gene. The CDR3 loop reads CASSSGLAGQAYTGELFF. The DNA for the CDR3 is TGTGCCAGCAGCTCGGGACTAGCGGGACAAGCATACACCGGGGAGCTGTTTTTT.

The chain couples TRBV3-1 to TRBJ1-2; weak D call: TRBD1 (5 bases). The germline CDR1 and CDR2 sequences are LGHDT and YNNKEL (reference sequence). CDR3 length: 16 amino acids. V lost 4 bases, J lost 3 bases, and 18 bases lay in between. The CDR3 sequence: CASSRGSIGGYYGYTF. The CDR3 coding sequence is TGTGCCAGCAGCCGAGGCAGCATCGGGGGGTACTATGGCTACACCTTC.

This clonotype has a handful of counts. The chain recombines TRBV30 with TRBJ2-3, with D maybe TRBD1 (6 bases). Germline assignment: CDR1 GTSNPN and CDR2 SVGIG (reference sequence). V lost 5 bases to trimming and J lost 6 bases, with 15 bases between them. The CDR3 loop spans 13 amino acids. The DNA of the CDR3 is TGTGCCTGGGTGACAGGCACCGGGGATACGCAGTATTTT. This translates into CAWVTGTGDTQYF.

This clonotype appeared a few times. The chain joins TRBV6-1 to TRBJ1-1; D gene uncertain. V lost 8 bases to trimming and J lost 2 bases, with 9 bases between them. This CDR3 comprises 12 residues. CDR1 MNHNS and CDR2 SASEGT come from the germline V gene. Here the CDR3 reads CASREGNTEAFF. The CDR3 bases are TGTGCCAGCCGAGAGGGTAACACTGAAGCTTTCTTT.

The gene calls are TRBV13 and TRBJ2-1; tentatively, D is TRBD1 (5 bases). The CDR3 extends over 12 amino acids. Germline V CDR1 and CDR2: PRHDT, FYEKMQ (reference sequence). V was pared by 7 bases and J by 7 bases, with 11 bases between. This CDR3 is CASTQGPNEQFF. The CDR3 DNA sequence: TGTGCCAGCACTCAGGGTCCTAATGAGCAGTTCTTC.

This clonotype was seen a few times. CDR3 region: CSVEWEHLTYEQYF. In DNA, the CDR3 is TGCAGCGTTGAGTGGGAACACTTAACCTACGAGCAGTACTTC. The chain uses TRBV29-1 and TRBJ2-7; unclear D gene. V was pared by 3 bases and J by 2 bases, with 14 bases between. In germline, CDR1 is SQVTM, CDR2 ANQGSEA. This CDR3 has 14 residues.

This clonotype was recorded many times. The chain recombines TRBV2 with TRBJ1-4; D may be TRBD1 (6 bases). Between the trimmed V and J ends, which lost 3 bases and 0 bases, there was a span of 11 bases. The CDR3 spans 16 residues. The germline CDR1 and CDR2 sequences are SNHLY and FYNNEI. The CDR3 DNA is TGTGCCAGCAGTGAGTGGACAGAACCAACTAATGAAAAACTGTTTTTT. Translation: CASSEWTEPTNEKLFF.

The chain carries TRBV12-3 or TRBV12-4 and TRBJ1-1; no clear D. The CDR3 sequence is 14 residues long. Trimming removed 7 bases from V and 0 bases from J, with 12 bases in between. CDR3 sequence: CASTGPPMNTEAFF. The CDR3 nucleotides are TGTGCCAGCACCGGCCCCCCCATGAACACTGAAGCTTTCTTT.

Only a few counts were recorded for this clonotype. The chain combines TRBV11-2 with TRBJ2-1, with 11 bases fitting TRBD2. Per the germline V gene, CDR1 is SGHAT and CDR2 is FQNNGV. The CDR3 is made up of 19 amino acids. J gave up 3 bases and V 4 bases, and 14 bases lay outside the gene matches. The CDR3 bases are TGTGCCAGCAGCTCCCTGGGGGTCGAGGGACTAGCGGTCTACAATGAGCAGTTCTTC. This sequence encodes CASSSLGVEGLAVYNEQFF.